This T cell receptor beta chain was observed in a study of control samples from healthy donors and cancer patients. The germline V gene encodes CDR1 LGHDT and CDR2 YNNKEL (reference sequence). The V end was cut by 4 bases, the J end by 0 bases, with 10 bases between. CDR3 size: 14 residues. Repertoires were generated with immunoSEQ multiplex PCR, while TCRdb's copy carries only in-frame clones and drops some. Here the sample spans fewer than 90,000 clones, around 95% being singletons. This clonotype was sampled from a woman between 40 and 50 years old in good health. Sequencing was carried out using blood. The chain carries TRBV3-1 (or the pseudogene TRBV3-2) and TRBJ2-7; D possibly matches TRBD1 or TRBD2 (5 bases each). The CDR3 is CASSPFGTSYEQYF. Written as DNA, the CDR3 is TGTGCCAGCAGCCCCTTCGGGACCTCCTACGAGCAGTACTTC.